Reported below is one T cell receptor beta chain. The antigen remains unidentified. These data come from a study of T cells in Graves' hyperthyroidism and ophthalmopathy. Overall study findings and caveats: Through a model of 13 V-J features, ophthalmopathy was separated from stable hyperthyroidism. Peripheral blood also featured most of the thyroid clonotypes expanded above 0.001.

Diagnoses were made from clinical symptoms, serum measures (thyroxine and TRAb), thyroid ultrasound and orbital computed tomography. Over 9 ml of fresh peripheral blood supplied the PBMCs. Amplification yielded TCR beta CDR3 regions, with RNA transcripts as the source. When the TCR CDR3 underwent first-round RT-PCR, the HTBI primer set was used. MiXCR, applied by TCRdb to the multiplex PCR reads, yields one record per CDR3 protein. The sample records roughly 740,000 distinct CDR3 sequences, 16% being singletons. The length of the CDR3 is 12 residues. The trim removed 5 bases at V and 4 bases at J, leaving 1 base unmatched. Germline CDR1 reads SQVTM; CDR2 reads ANQGSEA.

The genes are TRBV29-1 and TRBJ1-5; 8 bases agree with TRBD1. The receptor was isolated from a man aged 18 to 29 with Graves' hyperthyroidism. The sequenced sample was blood. CDR3 region: CSVQGANQPQHF. CDR3 nucleotides: TGCAGCGTTCAGGGGGCTAATCAGCCCCAGCATTTT.